The clone carrying this T cell receptor (beta chain) has a count of ten or more. This sample was taken from a study of human T cells and chemical hapten exposure. Extraction of total RNA was performed on unfractionated whole blood. Germline V CDR1 and CDR2: LGHNA, YNFKEQ. CDR3 length: 14 amino acids. V lost 0 bases, J lost 2 bases, and 7 bases lay in between. MiXCR, applied by TCRdb to the 5' RACE reads, yields one record per CDR3 protein. The sample carries about 140,000 distinct CDR3 sequences, 4.1% recorded once. This TCR came from a female donor in good health. The chain links TRBV4-2 to TRBJ1-2; D is undetermined. CDR3 nucleotides: TGTGCCAGCAGCCAAGACAACAGCAACTATGGCTACACCTTC. Translating it yields CASSQDNSNYGYTF.